This is a list of T cell receptor beta chains from one sample in a study of cytomegalovirus exposure and HLA in healthy donors. The assay was immunoSEQ multiplex PCR, and TCRdb's table has in-frame clones only and misses some. Seen here are tens of thousands of clones, roughly 88% observed once, and the top ten hold 9.5% to 12%. The sequencing sample was made of PBMCs. The receptors derive from a middle-aged woman in good health and CMV-seropositive. CDR3s include the opening cysteine and the closing phenylalanine or tryptophan. The order of the fields is D gene, V gene, J gene, clone size, CDR3 DNA, CDR3 protein. A D gene is named only where the DNA matches it firmly. Clone size is not always given. Where it is, it says once, few, many or a class for expanded clones.

D: -; V: TRBV7-8; J: TRBJ2-1; size: once; DNA: TGTGCCAGCAGCTTAGAGGGGGGGACCTACAATGAGCAGTTCTTC; CDR3: CASSLEGGTYNEQFF
D: TRBD1; V: TRBV7-8; J: TRBJ2-7; size: -; DNA: TGTGCCAGCAGCTTAGTACGGGACAGGGTATCCCGGGAGCAGTACTTC; CDR3: CASSLVRDRVSREQYF
D: -; V: TRBV28; J: TRBJ2-1; size: -; DNA: TGTGCCAGCTTGGGAGGAGCAATTGACCGTAGTGTGTTCAGCAATGAGCAGTTCTTC; CDR3: CASLGGAIDRSVFSNEQFF
D: -; V: TRBV7-2; J: TRBJ2-5; size: -; DNA: TGTGCCAGCAGCTTAGCTGGTAGGGAGGTGGAGACCCAGTACTTC; CDR3: CASSLAGREVETQYF
D: TRBD1; V: TRBV9; J: TRBJ2-1; size: -; DNA: TGTGCCAGCAGCCCCGCCTGGACAGGGATCCATGAGCAGTTCTTC; CDR3: CASSPAWTGIHEQFF
D: -; V: TRBV21-1; J: TRBJ2-3; size: -; DNA: TGTGCCAGCACGGGAGGGTTTAAGCGGGCAGATACGCAGTATTTT; CDR3: CASTGGFKRADTQYF
D: -; V: TRBV10-3; J: TRBJ2-3; size: -; DNA: TGTGCCATCAGCCGGATGGACAGGGCGGCTAGCGGGGCAGATACGCAGTATTTT; CDR3: CAISRMDRAASGADTQYF
D: -; V: TRBV28; J: TRBJ2-2; size: -; DNA: TGTGCCAGCAGTTTATCCGAACTAGTTTCTGGGGAGCTGTTTTTT; CDR3: CASSLSELVSGELFF
D: TRBD2; V: TRBV6-1; J: TRBJ2-7; size: -; DNA: TGTGCCAGCAGTGAACTAGCGGAGAGCTACGAGCAGTACTTC; CDR3: CASSELAESYEQYF
D: -; V: TRBV19; J: TRBJ2-1; size: -; DNA: TGTGCCAGTAGTCGGACTTTAAGTACTTACTCCTACAATGAGCAGTTCTTC; CDR3: CASSRTLSTYSYNEQFF
D: TRBD1; V: TRBV2; J: TRBJ1-5; size: -; DNA: TGTGCCAGCAGCCGGGACAGGGTTCTTGGTCAGCCCCAGCATTTT; CDR3: CASSRDRVLGQPQHF
D: -; V: TRBV5-1; J: TRBJ1-1; size: -; DNA: TGCGCCAGCAGCTTGCGGGGGGACACTGAAGCTTTCTTT; CDR3: CASSLRGDTEAFF
D: TRBD1; V: TRBV27; J: TRBJ1-2; size: -; DNA: TGTGCCAGCAGTATTAGACAGGGGGGCGGCTACACCTTC; CDR3: CASSIRQGGGYTF
D: TRBD2; V: TRBV28; J: TRBJ2-1; size: few; DNA: TGTGCCAGCAGTCAACTTAGCGGGGGGGCCGGGAATGAGCAGTTCTTC; CDR3: CASSQLSGGAGNEQFF
D: -; V: TRBV18; J: TRBJ1-1; size: -; DNA: TGTGCCAGCTCAGCAATTCCACAGGAGTCGAACACTGAAGCTTTCTTT; CDR3: CASSAIPQESNTEAFF
D: TRBD1; V: TRBV6-5; J: TRBJ1-4; size: few; DNA: TGTGCCAGCAGCCGGGACAGGGATGAAAAACTGTTTTTT; CDR3: CASSRDRDEKLFF
D: -; V: TRBV2; J: TRBJ2-5; size: -; DNA: TGTGCCAGCGGAGGACAGCCCCAAGAGACCCAGTACTTC; CDR3: CASGGQPQETQYF
D: -; V: TRBV5-6; J: TRBJ2-5; size: -; DNA: TGTGCCAGCAGCTTGGGGCAGGGGGAGACCCAGTACTTC; CDR3: CASSLGQGETQYF
D: TRBD1; V: TRBV2; J: TRBJ1-1; size: -; DNA: TGTGCCAGCAGTACCGGGACAGAGGACACTGAAGCTTTCTTT; CDR3: CASSTGTEDTEAFF
D: -; V: TRBV6-5; J: TRBJ1-5; size: -; DNA: TGTGCCAGCAGGCCTCATACGGGGAATCAGCCCCAGCATTTT; CDR3: CASRPHTGNQPQHF
D: -; V: TRBV5-8; J: TRBJ2-7; size: -; DNA: TGTGCCAGCAGCTTGGCCTGGGCAGGGCGGGAGCAGTACTTC; CDR3: CASSLAWAGREQYF
D: -; V: TRBV19; J: TRBJ1-1; size: -; DNA: TGTGCCGGTAGTGTCAGGGTACGAGAAACTGAAGCTTTCTTT; CDR3: CAGSVRVRETEAFF
D: -; V: TRBV11-2; J: TRBJ2-7; size: once; DNA: TGTGCCAGCAGCTTAGTAATCTACGAGCAGTACTTC; CDR3: CASSLVIYEQYF
D: TRBD2; V: TRBV15; J: TRBJ2-4; size: -; DNA: TGTGCCACCAGCGACTGGGGGGGTGGAAACATTCAGTACTTC; CDR3: CATSDWGGGNIQYF
D: -; V: TRBV25-1; J: TRBJ2-3; size: -; DNA: TGTGCCAGCAGTGATTGGCTTCGCATGGATACGCAGTATTTT; CDR3: CASSDWLRMDTQYF
D: -; V: TRBV19; J: TRBJ1-6; size: once; DNA: TGTGCCAGTAGTGACAGTGGAAATTCACCCCTCCACTTT; CDR3: CASSDSGNSPLHF
D: TRBD2; V: TRBV2; J: TRBJ2-1; size: -; DNA: TGTGCCAGCAGTGACCTAGGGCGGGGGGGCGCTGAGCAGTTCTTC; CDR3: CASSDLGRGGAEQFF
D: TRBD1; V: TRBV6-5; J: TRBJ1-2; size: -; DNA: TGTGCCAGCAACCCGGGAGGGGGCGCGAGCTATGGCTACACCTTC; CDR3: CASNPGGGASYGYTF
D: -; V: TRBV7-3; J: TRBJ1-2; size: -; DNA: TGTGCCAGCAGCCGACTACCGGGACTGAACTATGGCTACACCTTC; CDR3: CASSRLPGLNYGYTF
D: TRBD1; V: TRBV6-4; J: TRBJ2-3; size: -; DNA: TGTGCCAGCAGTGACAATCATTGGACAGGGGGCCCAGATACGCAGTATTTT; CDR3: CASSDNHWTGGPDTQYF
D: -; V: TRBV6-5; J: TRBJ1-3; size: few; DNA: TGTGCCAGCAGTTCTCTTCAAGGACACTCATCCACCATATATTTT; CDR3: CASSSLQGHSSTIYF
D: TRBD1; V: TRBV6-5; J: TRBJ1-1; size: -; DNA: TGTGCCAGCACCCCGACAGGGGGCGCTGAAGCTTTCTTT; CDR3: CASTPTGGAEAFF
D: TRBD1; V: TRBV6-5; J: TRBJ1-1; size: -; DNA: TGTGCCAGCAGCCCGGGACAGGTGAGAACTGAAGCTTTCTTT; CDR3: CASSPGQVRTEAFF
D: TRBD1; V: TRBV18; J: TRBJ1-4; size: -; DNA: TGTGCCAGCTCACCACCCGTGGGGACAGGGGGTGAAAAACTGTTTTTT; CDR3: CASSPPVGTGGEKLFF
D: -; V: TRBV18; J: TRBJ2-1; size: once; DNA: TGTGCCAGCTCACCTCCAGGGTTGGATGAGCAGTTCTTC; CDR3: CASSPPGLDEQFF
D: -; V: TRBV5-4; J: TRBJ2-3; size: -; DNA: TGTGCCAGCAGCTTCGACAGAGATACGCAGTATTTT; CDR3: CASSFDRDTQYF
D: TRBD1; V: TRBV6-5; J: TRBJ1-1; size: -; DNA: TGTGCCAGCAGGTCACAGGGGACTGAAGCTTTCTTT; CDR3: CASRSQGTEAFF
D: -; V: TRBV5-5; J: TRBJ2-7; size: once; DNA: TGTGCCAGCAGCTTAATTCCAGGGCCCCTCTCCTACGAGCAGTACTTC; CDR3: CASSLIPGPLSYEQYF
D: -; V: TRBV2; J: TRBJ1-1; size: -; DNA: TGTGCCAGCATCGGCTTTGAGACAGTTGATGAAGCTTTCTTT; CDR3: CASIGFETVDEAFF
D: TRBD1; V: TRBV6-5; J: TRBJ1-6; size: -; DNA: TGTGCCAGCAGTTACCAGGGGGCTGATTCACCCCTCCACTTT; CDR3: CASSYQGADSPLHF
D: -; V: TRBV7-7; J: TRBJ2-5; size: few; DNA: TGTGCCAGCAGCTCCGGGCGGGGTAACCAAGAGACCCAGTACTTC; CDR3: CASSSGRGNQETQYF
D: -; V: TRBV11-2; J: TRBJ2-2; size: -; DNA: TGTGCCAGCAGCTTTGGGAGGACGAACACCGGGGAGCTGTTTTTT; CDR3: CASSFGRTNTGELFF
D: TRBD2; V: TRBV10-3; J: TRBJ2-3; size: -; DNA: TGTGCCATCACCTCTGATAGCGGGGTGAGGTATACGCAGTATTTT; CDR3: CAITSDSGVRYTQYF
D: TRBD1; V: TRBV19; J: TRBJ1-1; size: -; DNA: TGTGCCAGTAGTATATTTCTGACAGGGAGTCTGAACACTGAAGCTTTCTTT; CDR3: CASSIFLTGSLNTEAFF
D: TRBD2; V: TRBV18; J: TRBJ2-7; size: -; DNA: TGTGCCAGCTCAGGGGGACTAGCGGGGGGAAACGAGCAGTACTTC; CDR3: CASSGGLAGGNEQYF
D: TRBD2; V: TRBV29-1; J: TRBJ2-1; size: -; DNA: TGCAGCGTTGAAGGACTAGCGGCCCCCGGGGGCACAGGCAATGAGCAGTTCTTC; CDR3: CSVEGLAAPGGTGNEQFF
D: TRBD1; V: TRBV5-6; J: TRBJ1-5; size: -; DNA: TGTGCCAGCAGCAGACAGGGTGGGGTACAGCAGCCCCAGCATTTT; CDR3: CASSRQGGVQQPQHF
D: TRBD2; V: TRBV9; J: TRBJ2-5; size: once; DNA: TGTGCCAGCAGCGTAGCTAGCGGGGGACCCGGGGAGACCCAGTACTTC; CDR3: CASSVASGGPGETQYF
D: TRBD1; V: TRBV7-9; J: TRBJ2-3; size: -; DNA: TGTTCCAGCAGCTTAGTAGGCCGAGACAGGGGCACAGATACGCAGTATTTT; CDR3: CSSSLVGRDRGTDTQYF
D: TRBD2; V: TRBV19; J: TRBJ2-7; size: once; DNA: TGTGCCAGTAGTCTCTCGGGGGGCTACGAGCAGTACTTC; CDR3: CASSLSGGYEQYF
D: TRBD1; V: TRBV7-2; J: TRBJ1-6; size: -; DNA: TGTGCCAGCAGCTTAGAAGGGACAGGGGACAGCGGTTCACCCCTCCACTTT; CDR3: CASSLEGTGDSGSPLHF
D: TRBD1; V: TRBV2; J: TRBJ2-1; size: -; DNA: TGTGCCAGCATCCCTCTTTATCGGACAGGGGGCAATGAGCAGTTCTTC; CDR3: CASIPLYRTGGNEQFF